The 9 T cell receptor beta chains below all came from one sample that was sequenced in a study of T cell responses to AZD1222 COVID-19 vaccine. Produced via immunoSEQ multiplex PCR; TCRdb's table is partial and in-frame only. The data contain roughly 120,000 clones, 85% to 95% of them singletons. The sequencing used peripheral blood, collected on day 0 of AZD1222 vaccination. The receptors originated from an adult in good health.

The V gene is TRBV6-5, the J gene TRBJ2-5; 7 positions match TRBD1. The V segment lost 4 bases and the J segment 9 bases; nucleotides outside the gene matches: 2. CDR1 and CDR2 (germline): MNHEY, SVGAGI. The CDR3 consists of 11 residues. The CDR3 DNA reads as TGTGCCAGCAGTTTCACAGGGGCCCAGTACTTC. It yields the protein CASSFTGAQYF.

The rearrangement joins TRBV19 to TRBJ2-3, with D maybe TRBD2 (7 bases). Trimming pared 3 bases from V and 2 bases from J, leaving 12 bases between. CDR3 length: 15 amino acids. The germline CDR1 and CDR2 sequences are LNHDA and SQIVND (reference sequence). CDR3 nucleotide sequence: TGTGCCAGTAGTATGGGGGCGGGGGCCACAGATACGCAGTATTTT. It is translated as CASSMGAGATDTQYF.

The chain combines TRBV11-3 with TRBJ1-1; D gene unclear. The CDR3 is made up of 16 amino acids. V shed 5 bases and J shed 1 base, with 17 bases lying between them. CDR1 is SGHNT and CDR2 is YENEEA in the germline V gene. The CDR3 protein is CASSHTSKVSNTEAFF. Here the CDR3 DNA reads TGTGCCAGCAGCCATACCTCGAAGGTGTCGAACACTGAAGCTTTCTTT.

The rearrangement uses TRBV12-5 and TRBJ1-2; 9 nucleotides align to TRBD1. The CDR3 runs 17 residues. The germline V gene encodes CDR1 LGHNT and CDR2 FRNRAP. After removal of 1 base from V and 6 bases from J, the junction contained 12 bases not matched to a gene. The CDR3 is CASGLGGTGNSRDGYTF. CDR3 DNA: TGTGCTAGTGGTTTGGGGGGGACAGGGAACTCTCGGGATGGCTACACCTTC.

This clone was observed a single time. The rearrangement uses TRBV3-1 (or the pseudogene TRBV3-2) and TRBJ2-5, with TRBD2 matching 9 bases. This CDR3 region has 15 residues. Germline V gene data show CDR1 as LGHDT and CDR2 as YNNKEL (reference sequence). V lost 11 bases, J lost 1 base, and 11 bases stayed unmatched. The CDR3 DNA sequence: TGTGCCGAAAGTGGGCGGGAGGGATTCCAAGAGACCCAGTACTTC. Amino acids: CAESGREGFQETQYF.

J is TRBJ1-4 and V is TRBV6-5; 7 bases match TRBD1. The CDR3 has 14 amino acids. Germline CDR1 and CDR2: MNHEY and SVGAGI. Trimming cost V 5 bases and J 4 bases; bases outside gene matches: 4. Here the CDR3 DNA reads TGTGCCAGCAGTAAACAGGGGAATAATGAAAAACTGTTTTTT. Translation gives CASSKQGNNEKLFF.

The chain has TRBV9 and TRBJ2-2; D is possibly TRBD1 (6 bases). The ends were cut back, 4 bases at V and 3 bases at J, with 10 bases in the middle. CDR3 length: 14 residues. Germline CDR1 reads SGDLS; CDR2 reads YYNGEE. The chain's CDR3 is CASSRDTDTGELFF. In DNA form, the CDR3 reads TGTGCCAGCAGCAGGGACACCGACACCGGGGAGCTGTTTTTT.

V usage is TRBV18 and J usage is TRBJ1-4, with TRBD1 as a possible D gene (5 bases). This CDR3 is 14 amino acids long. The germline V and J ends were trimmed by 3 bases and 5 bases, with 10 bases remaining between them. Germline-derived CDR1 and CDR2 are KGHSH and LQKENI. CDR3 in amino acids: CASSPTVSNEKLFF. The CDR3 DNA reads TGTGCCAGCTCACCGACAGTTTCCAATGAAAAACTGTTTTTT.

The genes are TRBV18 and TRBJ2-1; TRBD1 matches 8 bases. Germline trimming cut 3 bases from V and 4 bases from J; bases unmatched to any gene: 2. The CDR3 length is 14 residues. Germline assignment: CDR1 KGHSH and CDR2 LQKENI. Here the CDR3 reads CASSPGQEYNEQFF. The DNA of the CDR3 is TGTGCCAGCTCACCGGGACAGGAGTACAATGAGCAGTTCTTC.